This T cell receptor beta chain came from a study of cytotoxic CD8 clonotypes in ibrutinib-treated CLL. The study, taken as a whole, reports: Contraction or stability on treatment characterized the public clonotypes, which were uncommon. Clonality was higher at baseline than in age-matched healthy donors and tracked circulating CD8+ T-cell counts.

Some clones are missing from TCRdb's copy, which holds only in-frame ones; the method was immunoSEQ multiplex PCR. The data show 150,000 to 200,000 clones, roughly 84% seen once. On this clone itself: Its antigen is undetermined.

Trimming removed 8 bases at V and 2 bases at J, with 6 bases between. This CDR3 region has 11 residues. Germline assignment: CDR1 SGHVS and CDR2 FQNEAQ. This TCR derives from a human donor with chronic lymphocytic leukemia. The genes are TRBV7-8 and TRBJ2-5; no reliable D call. Sequenced here: PBMCs, sampled at disease progression, from a patient treated with ibrutinib. CDR3 loop: CASSPQETQYF. Written as DNA, the CDR3 is TGTGCCAGCTCACCTCAAGAGACCCAGTACTTC.